The sequence of this T cell receptor beta chain was determined in a study of vaccination effects on CD4 cells after COVID-19. Here immunoSEQ multiplex PCR was the method, and the copy in TCRdb shows in-frame clones only, minus some. The repertoire consists of 57,000 or so clones, with approximately 73% occurring once and the leading ten covering 0.95% to 1.5%. The CDR3 covers 15 residues. The germline CDR1 and CDR2 sequences are WSHSY and SAAADI. V lost 3 bases and J lost 7, with 13 bases in between. Expansion of antigen-specific CD4+ T cells with viral peptide pools was carried out by the ViraFEST assay before sequencing. An approximately 10-day culture period preceded the isolation of CD4+ T cells. Participants got two doses of BNT162b2 or mRNA-1273 vaccine. Comments on this clone: Its antigen is still unknown.

The J gene is TRBJ1-6, the V gene TRBV10-2, with D perhaps matching TRBD1 (5 bases). Sequencing used CD4+ T cells from PBMCs cultured with HCoV-229E spike peptides, obtained after COVID-19 vaccination. The sequence derives from a human donor who received a COVID-19 vaccine. The CDR3 nucleotides read TGCGCCAGCAGTGACCGATATGGGGGAAATTCACCCCTCCACTTT. It encodes CASSDRYGGNSPLHF.